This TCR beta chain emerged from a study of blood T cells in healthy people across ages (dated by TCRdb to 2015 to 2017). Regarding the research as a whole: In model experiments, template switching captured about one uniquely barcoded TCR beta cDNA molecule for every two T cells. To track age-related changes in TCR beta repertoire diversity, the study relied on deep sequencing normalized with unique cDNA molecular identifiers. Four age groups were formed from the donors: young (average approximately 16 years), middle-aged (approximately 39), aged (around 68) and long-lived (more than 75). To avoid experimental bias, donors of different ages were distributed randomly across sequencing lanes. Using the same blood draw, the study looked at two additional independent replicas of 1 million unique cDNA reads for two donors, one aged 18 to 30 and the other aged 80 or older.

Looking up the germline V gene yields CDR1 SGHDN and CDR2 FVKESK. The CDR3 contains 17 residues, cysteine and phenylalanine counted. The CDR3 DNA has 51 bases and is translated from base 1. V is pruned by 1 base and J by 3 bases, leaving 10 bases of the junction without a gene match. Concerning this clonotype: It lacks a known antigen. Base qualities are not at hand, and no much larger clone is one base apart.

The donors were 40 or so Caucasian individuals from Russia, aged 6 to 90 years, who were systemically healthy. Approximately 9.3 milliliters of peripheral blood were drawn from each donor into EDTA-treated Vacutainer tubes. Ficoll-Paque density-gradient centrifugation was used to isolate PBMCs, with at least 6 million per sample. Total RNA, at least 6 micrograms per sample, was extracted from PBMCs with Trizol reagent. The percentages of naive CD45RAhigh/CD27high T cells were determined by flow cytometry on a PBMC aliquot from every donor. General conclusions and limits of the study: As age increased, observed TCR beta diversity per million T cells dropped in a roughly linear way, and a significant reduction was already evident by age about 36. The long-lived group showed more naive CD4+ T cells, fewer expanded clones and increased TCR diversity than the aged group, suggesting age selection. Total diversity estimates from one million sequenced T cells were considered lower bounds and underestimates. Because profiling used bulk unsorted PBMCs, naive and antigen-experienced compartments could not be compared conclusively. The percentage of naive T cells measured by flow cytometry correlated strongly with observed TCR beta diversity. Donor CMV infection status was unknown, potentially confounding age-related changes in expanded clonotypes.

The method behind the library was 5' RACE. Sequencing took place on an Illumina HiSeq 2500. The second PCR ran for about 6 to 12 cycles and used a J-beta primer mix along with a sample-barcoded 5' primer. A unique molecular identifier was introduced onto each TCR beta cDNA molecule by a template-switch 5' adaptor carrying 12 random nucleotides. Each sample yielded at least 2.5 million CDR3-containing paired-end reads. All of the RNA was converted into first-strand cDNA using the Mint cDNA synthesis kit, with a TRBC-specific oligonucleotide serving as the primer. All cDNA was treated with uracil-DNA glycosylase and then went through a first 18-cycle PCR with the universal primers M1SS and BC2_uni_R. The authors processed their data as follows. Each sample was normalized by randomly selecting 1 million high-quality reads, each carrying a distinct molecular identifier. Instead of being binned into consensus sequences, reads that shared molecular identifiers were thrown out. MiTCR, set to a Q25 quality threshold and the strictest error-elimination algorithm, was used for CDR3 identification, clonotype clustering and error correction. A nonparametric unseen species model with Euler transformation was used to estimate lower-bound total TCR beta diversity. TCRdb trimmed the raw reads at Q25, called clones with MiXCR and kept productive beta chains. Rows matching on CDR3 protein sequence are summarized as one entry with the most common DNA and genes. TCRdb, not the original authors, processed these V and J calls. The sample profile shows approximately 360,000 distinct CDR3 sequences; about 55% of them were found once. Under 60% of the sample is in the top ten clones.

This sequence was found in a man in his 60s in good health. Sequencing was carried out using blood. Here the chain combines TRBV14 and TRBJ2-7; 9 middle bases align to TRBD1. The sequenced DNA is TGTGCCAGCAGCCAAGGGCGGGACAGGGAAAGATTCTACGAGCAGTACTTC. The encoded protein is CASSQGRDRERFYEQYF.